This T cell receptor (beta chain) emerged from a study of graft-versus-host responses after intestinal transplantation. Across the study: Isolated intestinal, liver-intestinal, or multivisceral transplants had been given to the recipients. The whole recipient group had anti-thymocyte globulin induction followed by tacrolimus and steroids for around 3 years. Whole-study findings and limits: Detection of GvH clones occurred in recipient marrow, and some had their first appearance in ileum or blood.

Sequencing used immunoSEQ multiplex PCR; TCRdb keeps in-frame clones, though not all of them. The sample comprises 93,000 or so clones, 93% of which are singletons, and under 1.5% rests with the top ten. CDR1 and CDR2 from the germline V gene are ENHRY and SYGVKD. CDR3 length: 16 amino acids. The J segment lost 1 base and the V segment lost 4 bases, leaving 7 bases of the junction unmatched. With respect to this clone: Its antigen is not known.

This clonotype was obtained from a human donor who received an intestinal transplant. The gene calls are TRBV10-3 and TRBJ2-5; 9 bases map to TRBD2. This specimen was unstimulated CD8+ T cells sorted from spleen or lymph node cells, taken before intestinal transplant. CDR3 in DNA: TGTGCCATCAGTGGGCCCAGCGGGGGGATCCAAGAGACCCAGTACTTC. It yields the protein CAISGPSGGIQETQYF.